Below, 18 T cell receptor beta chains from the same sample are listed, as sequenced in a study of T cell repertoires in cytomegalovirus infection. TCRdb redid the calling of the reads with MiXCR, one entry per CDR3 protein. Of a few hundred thousand distinct CDR3 sequences listed, 8% to 9.5% were seen once; the top ten hold 3.5% to 4.5%. The source material was PBMCs. These receptors all stem from a human donor in good health (CMV status not recorded). Some clones in this sample may be carry-over from other donors' samples.

The rearrangement uses TRBV20-1 and TRBJ2-7; 10 bases agree with TRBD2. V gave up 0 bases and J gave up 4 bases; unmatched junction bases: 3. This CDR3 has 14 residues. CDR1 is DFQATT and CDR2 is SNEGSKA in the germline V gene (reference sequence). DNA for the CDR3: TGCAGTGCTAGAGAAGGGACTAGCGCATACGAGCAGTACTTC. Protein: CSAREGTSAYEQYF.

There are a few counts of this clonotype. The gene calls are TRBV19 and TRBJ1-5, with 9 bases aligning to TRBD1. The CDR3 has 14 amino acids. V trimming: 7 bases; J trimming: 6 bases; junction bases outside the gene matches: 7. The V gene's germline CDR1 is LNHDA and CDR2 SQIVND (reference sequence). DNA for the CDR3: TGTGCCAGTACCCGGGACAGGGAATTTCAGCCCCAGCATTTT. Translating it yields CASTRDREFQPQHF.

The chain couples TRBV7-9 to TRBJ2-7; the D gene is possibly TRBD1 (5 bases). Looked up from germline, CDR1 is SEHNR and CDR2 is FQNEAQ (reference sequence). Between the trimmed V and J ends, which lost 1 base and 0 bases, there was a span of 10 bases. This CDR3 has 15 residues. The CDR3 sequence is CASSLETAPSYEQYF. DNA for the CDR3: TGTGCCAGCAGCTTAGAGACAGCTCCCTCCTACGAGCAGTACTTC.

The table lists this clonotype with a few counts. The V gene is TRBV6-5, the J gene TRBJ1-6; no reliable D call. Germline assignment: CDR1 MNHEY and CDR2 SVGAGI. CDR3 length equals 16 residues. Trimming took 0 bases from V and 6 from J, leaving 12 bases between them. This CDR3 reads CASSYSTNRANSPLHF. The DNA of the CDR3 is TGTGCCAGCAGTTACTCTACGAACAGAGCTAATTCACCCCTCCACTTT.

This clonotype was found a few times. The chain uses TRBV29-1 and TRBJ2-1; D is unclear. CDR1 and CDR2 (germline): SQVTM, ANQGSEA. Trimming shortened V by 2 bases and J by 4 bases, and 15 bases separated the two germline ends. The length of the CDR3 is 15 residues. CDR3 nucleotide sequence: TGCAGCGTTGAACCTACAGCCTACCCTTACAATGAGCAGTTCTTC. Its protein is CSVEPTAYPYNEQFF.

In the case of this clonotype: A read error may explain this, as a much larger clone is one base away. The rearrangement uses TRBV12-3 or TRBV12-4 and TRBJ2-2; 10 positions agree with TRBD1. There are 16 residues in the CDR3. The CDR3 reads CAGSLGQGIGTGELFF. CDR3 nucleotide sequence: TGTGCCGGCAGCCTGGGACAGGGGATAGGAACCGGGGAGCTGTTTTTT.

This clonotype was recorded a few times. The V call is TRBV11-2, the J call TRBJ2-3; no reliable D call. The CDR3 has 15 residues. Germline CDR1 reads SGHAT; CDR2 reads FQNNGV. V was cut by 3 bases and J by 0 bases, with 10 bases left in between. This CDR3 is CASSLDFASTDTQYF. For the CDR3, the DNA is TGTGCCAGCAGCTTGGATTTTGCGAGCACAGATACGCAGTATTTT.

This clonotype has more than one count but fewer than ten. The CDR3 DNA follows: TGTGCCAGCAGTTCGAACCAGGGGGCCCTCACTGAAGCTTTCTTT. Amino acids: CASSSNQGALTEAFF. The rearrangement uses TRBV12-3 or TRBV12-4 and TRBJ1-1, with TRBD1 matching 8 bases. The CDR3 has 15 amino acids. After removal of 4 bases from V and 4 bases from J, the junction contained 8 bases not matched to a gene.

This clonotype was recorded at least ten times. V and J are TRBV20-1 and TRBJ1-2, with 10 nucleotides matching TRBD1. The CDR3 runs to 13 residues. J lost 2 bases, V lost 6 bases, and 3 bases had no gene match. CDR1 is DFQATT and CDR2 is SNEGSKA in the germline V gene (reference sequence). CDR3 nucleotide sequence: TGCAGTGCGTCGGACAGGGGGAACTATGGCTACACCTTC. Its protein product is CSASDRGNYGYTF.

The sample holds a few counts of this clonotype. CDR3 in amino acids: CASTKTGPYEQYF. The CDR3 DNA reads TGTGCCAGCACCAAGACAGGCCCTTACGAGCAGTACTTC. The genes are TRBV7-2 and TRBJ2-7; maybe TRBD1 (6 bases). This CDR3 is built from 13 residues. Looked up from germline, CDR1 is SGHTA and CDR2 is FQGNSA. Between the trimmed V and J ends, which lost 7 bases and 4 bases, there was a span of 14 bases.

This clonotype was detected a few times. CDR3 bases: TGTGCCAGCAGCTTAAACGGGGAGACCCAGTACTTC. Encoded protein: CASSLNGETQYF. The chain carries TRBV11-2 and TRBJ2-5; the D is unclear. The germline V gene has CDR1 SGHAT and CDR2 FQNNGV. V lost 2 bases, J lost 5 bases, and 6 bases lay in between. CDR3 length: 12 amino acids. Using reference TRBV11-2 and TRBJ2-5 for the parts outside the CDR3, the full variable domain is EAGVAQSPRYKIIEKRQSVAFWCNPISGHATLYWYQQILGQGPKLLIQFQNNGVVDDSQLPKDRFSAERLKGVDSTLKIQPAKLEDSAVYLCASSLNGETQYFGPGTRLLVL.

V usage is TRBV5-6 and J usage is TRBJ1-2, with 7 bases identical to TRBD1. This CDR3 is 14 amino acids long. V trimming: 2 bases; J trimming: 4 bases; junction bases outside the gene matches: 5. From germline, CDR1 is SGHDT and CDR2 YYEEEE. The CDR3 DNA reads as TGTGCCAGCAGCTTTGAAGGACAGGTCTATGGCTACACCTTC. Translation gives CASSFEGQVYGYTF.

This clonotype was seen a handful of times. The chain couples TRBV6-1 to TRBJ1-2; perhaps TRBD1 as D (5 bases). V was shortened by 8 bases and J by 8 bases, with 18 bases between the two germline ends. From germline, CDR1 is MNHNS and CDR2 SASEGT. This CDR3 has 13 amino acids. CDR3 loop: CASDLRGANGYTF. CDR3 coding DNA: TGTGCCAGCGACCTGAGGGGCGCGAACGGCTACACCTTC.

This clonotype was seen ten or more times. V usage is TRBV7-8 and J usage is TRBJ1-5; D is ambiguous. V lost 4 bases and J 0 bases, leaving 10 bases between the germline ends. The CDR3 extends over 15 amino acids. CDR1 is SGHVS, CDR2 FQNEAQ, per germline. CDR3 protein: CASSWSRTSNQPQHF. In nucleotides, the CDR3 is TGTGCCAGCAGCTGGTCCAGGACTAGCAATCAGCCCCAGCATTTT. Full variable domain (outside the CDR3, taken from reference TRBV7-8 and TRBJ1-5): GAGVSQSPRYKVAKRGQDVALRCDPISGHVSLFWYQQALGQGPEFLTYFQNEAQLDKSGLPSDRFFAERPEGSVSTLKIQRTQQEDSAVYLCASSWSRTSNQPQHFGDGTRLSIL.

V gene TRBV12-3 or TRBV12-4 combines with J gene TRBJ1-2; D gene unclear. The length of the CDR3 is 14 residues. Trimming cost V 4 bases and J 6 bases, with 15 bases left between them. In DNA, the CDR3 is TGTGCCAGCAGTTCTCGGGGTCCCCTCCATGGCTACACCTTC. Its translation: CASSSRGPLHGYTF.

This chain connects TRBV11-1 to TRBJ2-1, with D perhaps matching TRBD2 (5 bases). V lost 5 bases and J 3 bases, leaving 14 bases between the germline ends. Per germline, CDR1 SGHAT and CDR2 FQDESV (reference sequence). The CDR3 runs 15 residues. CDR3 amino acids: CASSTDGKGYNEQFF. In DNA form, the CDR3 reads TGTGCCAGCAGCACCGACGGGAAGGGCTACAATGAGCAGTTCTTC.

The rearrangement uses TRBV5-1 and TRBJ2-7, with D perhaps TRBD2 (5 bases). CDR1 and CDR2 from the germline V gene are SGHRS and YFSETQ. This CDR3 contains 13 residues. V was clipped by 3 bases and J by 0 bases, with 7 bases between them. CDR3 sequence: CASSSGNSYEQYF. DNA for the CDR3: TGCGCCAGCAGCTCGGGGAACTCCTACGAGCAGTACTTC.

CDR3 DNA sequence: TGTGCCAGCAGCCCGACGGGCAGCTATCAGCCCCAGCATTTT. Translation gives CASSPTGSYQPQHF. This chain links TRBV7-8 with TRBJ1-5; D remains unclear. Per germline, CDR1 SGHVS and CDR2 FQNEAQ. Trimming pared 5 bases from V and 5 bases from J, leaving 13 bases between. The CDR3 is 14 amino acids.